A selection of T cell receptor beta chains follows, all from one sample in a study of blood T cell repertoires in COVID-19. Libraries were prepared by immunoSEQ multiplex PCR; TCRdb keeps only in-frame clonotypes and omits some of them. The sample lists tens of thousands of clones; 82% were seen once. Material for sequencing was peripheral blood. The receptors here all came from a human donor in a cohort sampled during active COVID-19. Both conserved end residues are part of each CDR3. The D gene is left open where the match is weak. Rows may omit the clone size; those that give it use once, few, many or a size class.

DNA: TGCGCCAGCAGCCCGGGACAGGGTTATCAGCCCCAGCATTTT
CDR3: CASSPGQGYQPQHF
V: TRBV4-1
size: .
J: TRBJ1-5
D: TRBD1

DNA: TGCGCCAGCAGCTTGGAAGGGGTCGGCTACACCTTC
CDR3: CASSLEGVGYTF
V: TRBV5-1
size: .
J: TRBJ1-2
D: .

DNA: TGTGCCAGCAGCGTAGAGGGAGGACAGGGGGCTAATCAGCCCCAGCATTTT
CDR3: CASSVEGGQGANQPQHF
V: TRBV28
size: .
J: TRBJ1-5
D: TRBD1

DNA: TGTGCCAGCAGCCCTCCGGGACACTCTGAAGCTTTCTTT
CDR3: CASSPPGHSEAFF
V: TRBV7-9
size: few
J: TRBJ1-1
D: .

DNA: TGCGCCAGCAGCCAAGTGCATAGGGGCAATGAGCAGTTCTTC
CDR3: CASSQVHRGNEQFF
V: TRBV4-1
size: .
J: TRBJ2-1
D: .

DNA: TGTGCCAGTAGGGGCGGGGGGCGCGACGAGCAGTACTTC
CDR3: CASRGGGRDEQYF
V: TRBV19
size: .
J: TRBJ2-7
D: TRBD2

DNA: TGTGCCAGTAGTATAAAATTAGCGGGGGGCTCCTACAATGAGCAGTTCTTC
CDR3: CASSIKLAGGSYNEQFF
V: TRBV19
size: few
J: TRBJ2-1
D: TRBD2

DNA: TGTGCCAGCAGCGTACCGGGGTCAGAGGAGCAGTACTTC
CDR3: CASSVPGSEEQYF
V: TRBV11-2
size: .
J: TRBJ2-7
D: .

DNA: TGCGCCAGCGGAACTAGCGGGGGTTACCAAGAGACCCAGTACTTC
CDR3: CASGTSGGYQETQYF
V: TRBV5-1
size: .
J: TRBJ2-5
D: TRBD2

DNA: TGTGCCAGCAGGGCAGGGGAAGGACAGCCCCAGCATTTT
CDR3: CASRAGEGQPQHF
V: TRBV7-9
size: .
J: TRBJ1-5
D: .

DNA: TGTGCCAGCAGTGGTGTGCGGGACACTGAAGCTTTCTTT
CDR3: CASSGVRDTEAFF
V: TRBV2
size: .
J: TRBJ1-1
D: .

DNA: TGTGCCAGCAGCCAAGAGTATAGCACAGATACGCAGTATTTT
CDR3: CASSQEYSTDTQYF
V: TRBV3-1/TRBV3-2
size: .
J: TRBJ2-3
D: .

DNA: TGCGCCAGCAGTGAGTCGAGTCACCGACTAGCGACCTACAATGAGCAGTTCTTC
CDR3: CASSESSHRLATYNEQFF
V: TRBV10-1
size: few
J: TRBJ2-1
D: TRBD2